The present entry profiles one T cell receptor (beta chain) with its context. Its antigen remains unidentified. This sample was taken from a study of T cell responses to AZD1222 COVID-19 vaccine. General observations from the study: Across spike, vaccine-associated CD4 TCRs were found, dominant at 160-218 and 743-854.

Using immunoSEQ multiplex PCR, the repertoire was profiled, and TCRdb retains in-frame clones only, with some absent. There are roughly 150,000 clones in the sample; less than 95% occur only once, and about 5.9% lies in the top ten. Doses given second, at about 4 or about 12 weeks, were pooled. V dropped 4 bases and J dropped 5 bases, with 20 bases sitting between them. The CDR3 runs to 15 residues. The germline CDR1 and CDR2 sequences are SQVTM and ANQGSEA. The sequence came from an adult who received the AZD1222 COVID-19 vaccine. The chain links TRBV29-1 to TRBJ2-5; D is unresolved. The source material was peripheral blood, sampled 28 days after the second AZD1222 dose. The CDR3 is CSVGRPRTFRETQYF. DNA for the CDR3: TGCAGCGTTGGAAGGCCGCGAACATTCAGGGAGACCCAGTACTTC.